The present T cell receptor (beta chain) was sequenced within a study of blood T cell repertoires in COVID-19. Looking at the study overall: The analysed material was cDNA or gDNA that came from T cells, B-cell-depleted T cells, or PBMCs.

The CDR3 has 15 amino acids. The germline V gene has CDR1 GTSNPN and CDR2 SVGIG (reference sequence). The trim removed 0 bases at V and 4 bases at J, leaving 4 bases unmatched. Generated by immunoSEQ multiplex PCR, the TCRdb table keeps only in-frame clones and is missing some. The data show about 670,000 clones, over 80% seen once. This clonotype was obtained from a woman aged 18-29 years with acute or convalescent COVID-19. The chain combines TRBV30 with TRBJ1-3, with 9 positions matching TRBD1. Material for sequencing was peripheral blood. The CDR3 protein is CAWSVQGAPGNTIYF. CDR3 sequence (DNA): TGTGCCTGGAGTGTACAGGGGGCGCCCGGAAACACCATATATTTT.